This T cell receptor beta chain appears in the sequencing data of a study of blood T cell repertoires in COVID-19. Study in general: Samples representing acute and convalescent COVID-19 were sourced from the United States, Italy and Spain. T cells, B-cell-depleted T cells, or PBMCs supplied cDNA or gDNA.

CDR3 length: 15 amino acids. The V end lost 1 base, the J end lost 6 bases, and 16 bases lay between the germline ends. Germline V gene data show CDR1 as SGHDN and CDR2 as FVKESK. As processed by the authors: Amplifying reference gene primers gave estimates of nucleated cell counts. TCRdb keeps only in-frame clones here, not all; method: immunoSEQ multiplex PCR. The V and J calls and clone size are taken from that table; D and trimming were inferred from the DNA. Of 30,000 to 45,000 clones listed, over 75% were seen once; the top ten hold 25% to 35%. The receptor comes from a man older than 75 with active or convalescent COVID-19. The sample was peripheral blood. The V call is TRBV14, the J call TRBJ2-7; D perhaps matches TRBD2 (5 bases). The CDR3 spells CASSQGIRRSSEQYF. The CDR3 DNA reads TGTGCCAGCAGCCAAGGAATAAGGAGGAGCTCCGAGCAGTACTTC. Supplemented by reference TRBV14 and TRBJ2-7, the full variable domain reads EAGVTQFPSHSVIEKGQTVTLRCDPISGHDNLYWYRRVMGKEIKFLLHFVKESKQDESGMPNNRFLAERTGGTYSTLKVQPAELEDSGVYFCASSQGIRRSSEQYFGPGTRLTVT.